Presented here are 21 T cell receptor beta chains from one specimen sequenced in a study of shared clonotypes between healthy human individuals (TCRdb year 2020). Library generation was performed with the immunoSEQ multiplex PCR assay. The source is immuneACCESS, and TCRdb retained only in-frame sequences with V and J called. Part of the clones is not carried over; for the studies checked, unresolved V genes explain less than half of this, and the remainder is unexplained. A total of about 770,000 clones appear in this sample, just under 75% of them only once. Approximately 2% of the sample is taken by the ten largest. The sequencing sample was made of memory CD4+ T cells sorted from blood. The cell subset or site label here, explained by the study, means: CD45RA-negative fraction. The source of these receptors is a woman aged 25 to 45 in good health.

This chain uses TRBV7-6 with TRBJ2-7; 9 bases align to TRBD2. CDR1 is SGHVS, CDR2 FNYEAQ, per germline. The CDR3 spans 14 residues. V was clipped by 5 bases and J by 2 bases; unmatched bases: 4. This CDR3 is CASSPRLAAYEQYF. Written as DNA, the CDR3 is TGTGCCAGCAGCCCCCGACTAGCGGCCTACGAGCAGTACTTC. Based on the CDR3 plus reference TRBV7-6 and TRBJ2-7, the full variable domain is GAGVSQSPRYKVTKRGQDVALRCDPISGHVSLYWYRQALGQGPEFLTYFNYEAQQDKSGLPNDRFSAERPEGSISTLTIQRTEQRDSAMYRCASSPRLAAYEQYFGPGTRLTVT.

The V gene is TRBV2, the J gene TRBJ1-5, with D unclear. V dropped 4 bases and J dropped 1 base, with 11 bases sitting between them. The CDR3 runs 15 residues. The germline CDR1 and CDR2 sequences are SNHLY and FYNNEI. The chain's CDR3 is CASSGLLGSNQPQHF. For the CDR3, the DNA is TGTGCCAGCAGTGGACTTTTGGGGAGCAATCAGCCCCAGCATTTT. The full variable domain, with the rest looked up from reference TRBV2 and TRBJ1-5, is EPEVTQTPSHQVTQMGQEVILRCVPISNHLYFYWYRQILGQKVEFLVSFYNNEISEKSEIFDDQFSVERPDGSNFTLKIRSTKLEDSAMYFCASSGLLGSNQPQHFGDGTRLSIL.

A remark on this clone: A read error may explain this, as a much larger clone is one base away. The chain couples TRBV11-1 to TRBJ2-5; no clear D. V was shortened by 0 bases and J by 1 base, with 3 bases between the two germline ends. CDR1 and CDR2 (germline): SGHAT, FQDESV (reference sequence). There are 13 residues in the CDR3. CDR3 in amino acids: CASSLAIQETQYF. The CDR3, as DNA: TGTGCCAGCAGCTTAGCGATCCAAGAGACCCAGTACTTC.

The chain recombines TRBV7-2 with TRBJ1-1, with a tentative D call TRBD1 (5 bases). CDR3 length equals 13 residues. Trimming removed 5 bases from V and 9 bases from J, with 16 bases in between. In germline, CDR1 is SGHTA, CDR2 FQGNSA. Here the CDR3 DNA reads TGTGCCAGCAGCCGTTACCTTGACAGTAAAGCTTTCTTT. It is translated as CASSRYLDSKAFF. The full variable domain, completed using reference TRBV7-2 and TRBJ1-1, is GAGVSQSPSNKVTEKGKDVELRCDPISGHTALYWYRQSLGQGLEFLIYFQGNSAPDKSGLPSDRFSAERTGGSVSTLTIQRTQQEDSAVYLCASSRYLDSKAFFGQGTRLTVV.

A few counts support this clone. The V gene is TRBV5-4, the J gene TRBJ2-7; 7 bases are a match to TRBD1. J was trimmed by 0 bases and V by 2 bases; bases with no gene match: 5. Per germline, CDR1 SGHNT and CDR2 YYREEE (reference sequence). The CDR3 extends over 15 amino acids. CDR3 amino acids: CASSFGRDSSYEQYF. The CDR3 DNA follows: TGTGCCAGCAGCTTTGGCCGGGACAGCTCCTACGAGCAGTACTTC.

The chain combines TRBV7-8 with TRBJ1-5; D remains ambiguous. CDR1 is SGHVS, CDR2 FQNEAQ, per germline. The CDR3 spans 15 residues. Trimming removed 2 bases at V and 2 bases at J, with 10 bases between. This CDR3 is CASSLLIGGNQPQHF. CDR3 nucleotides: TGTGCCAGCAGCTTACTCATAGGCGGCAATCAGCCCCAGCATTTT.

V is TRBV15 and J is TRBJ1-5; D is possibly TRBD1 (6 bases). Between the trimmed V and J ends, which lost 6 bases and 3 bases, there was a span of 12 bases. Germline CDR1 reads LNHNV; CDR2 reads YYDKDF (reference sequence). The CDR3 loop spans 14 amino acids. CDR3 DNA: TGTGCCACCAGAACAGGGACAATCAATCAGCCCCAGCATTTT. This translates into CATRTGTINQPQHF.

This clone was found once. The rearrangement links TRBV29-1 to TRBJ2-1, with 7 bases lining up with TRBD2. CDR3 length: 14 residues. Germline V CDR1 and CDR2: SQVTM, ANQGSEA. V shed 5 bases and J 7 bases; nucleotides not matched to a gene: 11. CDR3 loop: CSVYSGGGWNEQFF. In nucleotides, the CDR3 is TGCAGCGTTTATTCGGGGGGAGGATGGAATGAGCAGTTCTTC.

This chain joins TRBV5-1 and TRBJ1-5, with D possibly matching TRBD1 (6 bases). Trimming shortened V by 4 bases and J by 4 bases, and 12 bases separated the two germline ends. CDR1 and CDR2 (germline): SGHRS, YFSETQ. The CDR3 extends over 14 amino acids. CDR3 residues: CASSQGHPNQPQHF. The CDR3 coding sequence is TGCGCCAGCAGCCAGGGACACCCAAATCAGCCCCAGCATTTT.

This clone occurred a few times. The gene calls are TRBV10-2 and TRBJ1-1; the match to TRBD1 covers 8 bases. This CDR3 has 14 amino acids. Germline V lookup: CDR1 WSHSY, CDR2 SAAADI. V lost 4 bases, J lost 3 bases, and 4 bases stayed unmatched. As DNA, the CDR3 is TGCGCCAGCAGTGTCAACAGGGGGGACACTGAAGCTTTCTTT. It encodes CASSVNRGDTEAFF.

V and J are TRBV19 and TRBJ2-5, with TRBD1 matching over 8 bases. The CDR3 runs 14 residues. Germline-derived CDR1 and CDR2 are LNHDA and SQIVND (reference sequence). J gave up 5 bases and V 9 bases, and 11 bases lay outside the gene matches. The CDR3 region has the DNA TGTGCCAGCCACGCAAGCAGACAGGGGGAGACCCAGTACTTC. Protein sequence: CASHASRQGETQYF.

This chain joins TRBV5-1 and TRBJ2-2; TRBD2 matches 7 bases. CDR3 size: 15 residues. J lost 6 bases, V lost 5 bases, and 10 bases had no gene match. Germline loops: CDR1 SGHRS, CDR2 YFSETQ. The CDR3 region has the DNA TGCGCCAGCAGTCTAAGCGGGGTGCAGTCCGGGGAGCTGTTTTTT. It codes for CASSLSGVQSGELFF.

This chain links TRBV7-9 with TRBJ2-5; TRBD1 might be the D (6 bases). Trimming pared 5 bases from V and 5 bases from J, leaving 12 bases between. Per the germline V gene, CDR1 is SEHNR and CDR2 is FQNEAQ (reference sequence). The CDR3 is made up of 13 amino acids. CDR3 region: CASSVRGRETQYF. As DNA, the CDR3 is TGTGCCAGCAGCGTCAGGGGTCGGGAGACCCAGTACTTC.

J is TRBJ1-4 and V is TRBV14, with unresolved D. V was clipped by 3 bases and J by 7 bases, with 6 bases between them. The CDR3 loop spans 12 amino acids. CDR1 is SGHDN, CDR2 FVKESK, per germline. The CDR3 loop is CASSHGGEKLFF. The DNA of the CDR3 is TGTGCCAGCAGCCACGGCGGTGAAAAACTGTTTTTT. Looking up the rest from reference TRBV14 and TRBJ1-4 gives the full variable domain: EAGVTQFPSHSVIEKGQTVTLRCDPISGHDNLYWYRRVMGKEIKFLLHFVKESKQDESGMPNNRFLAERTGGTYSTLKVQPAELEDSGVYFCASSHGGEKLFFGSGTQLSVL.

CDR3 amino acids: CASSSRTSGSMDEQFF. The DNA for the CDR3 is TGTGCCAGCAGTTCCCGGACTAGCGGGAGTATGGATGAGCAGTTCTTC. The chain links TRBV28 to TRBJ2-1; 13 nucleotides align to TRBD2. The V gene's germline CDR1 is MDHEN and CDR2 SYDVKM. V lost 4 bases and J lost 8; bases outside the gene matches: 8. The CDR3 loop spans 16 amino acids.

The chain uses TRBV19 and TRBJ2-1; D gene unclear. V lost 8 bases and J 0 bases, leaving 14 bases between the germline ends. The CDR3 spans 15 residues. Germline loops: CDR1 LNHDA, CDR2 SQIVND (reference sequence). In DNA form, the CDR3 reads TGTGCCAGTTCGAAAGCGCGCTTCTCCTACAATGAGCAGTTCTTC. Its translation: CASSKARFSYNEQFF.

The chain employs TRBV11-2 and TRBJ2-7, with D possibly being TRBD1 or TRBD2 (5 bases each). CDR1 and CDR2 from the germline V gene are SGHAT and FQNNGV. The CDR3 runs 14 residues. The V and J ends lost 3 bases and 1 base respectively, with 10 bases between them. The CDR3 is CASSFGTSSYEQYF. The CDR3 DNA follows: TGTGCCAGCAGCTTTGGGACGTCGTCCTACGAGCAGTACTTC. The full variable domain, rest sourced from reference TRBV11-2 and TRBJ2-7, is EAGVAQSPRYKIIEKRQSVAFWCNPISGHATLYWYQQILGQGPKLLIQFQNNGVVDDSQLPKDRFSAERLKGVDSTLKIQPAKLEDSAVYLCASSFGTSSYEQYFGPGTRLTVT.

At least ten counts were recorded for this clone. V is TRBV7-9 and J is TRBJ2-5, with 8 bases fitting TRBD2. Germline lookup yields CDR1 SEHNR and CDR2 FQNEAQ (reference sequence). CDR3 length equals 16 residues. V lost 1 base and J lost 6; bases outside the gene matches: 10. The CDR3 region is CASSLGGLAGSKTQYF. CDR3 nucleotides: TGTGCCAGCAGCTTAGGTGGACTAGCCGGGAGCAAGACCCAGTACTTC.

The chain employs TRBV4-1 and TRBJ1-4; 7 bases are a match to TRBD1. CDR1 and CDR2 from the germline V gene are MGHRA and YSYEKL. V was pared by 1 base and J by 8 bases, with 7 bases of the junction left unmatched. The CDR3 has 15 amino acids. The CDR3 loop reads CASSQVEGAREKLFF. The DNA for the CDR3 is TGCGCCAGCAGCCAAGTTGAGGGGGCACGGGAAAAACTGTTTTTT.

V and J are TRBV5-1 and TRBJ1-4; D unclear. V was trimmed by 0 bases and J by 5 bases, leaving 11 bases between them. The CDR3 is 15 amino acids. Germline V gene sequence: CDR1 SGHRS, CDR2 YFSETQ. In DNA form, the CDR3 reads TGCGCCAGCAGCTTGGAGACGGGGTACAATGAAAAACTGTTTTTT. Protein product: CASSLETGYNEKLFF.

The rearrangement uses TRBV28 and TRBJ2-7, with 7 bases aligning to TRBD1. After removal of 5 bases from V and 6 bases from J, the junction contained 16 bases not matched to a gene. The germline V gene encodes CDR1 MDHEN and CDR2 SYDVKM. This CDR3 is 16 amino acids long. The CDR3 DNA is TGTGCCAGCAGTCCGACTACAAGGGGGCGTTTGACCGAGCAGTACTTC. Translating gives CASSPTTRGRLTEQYF.